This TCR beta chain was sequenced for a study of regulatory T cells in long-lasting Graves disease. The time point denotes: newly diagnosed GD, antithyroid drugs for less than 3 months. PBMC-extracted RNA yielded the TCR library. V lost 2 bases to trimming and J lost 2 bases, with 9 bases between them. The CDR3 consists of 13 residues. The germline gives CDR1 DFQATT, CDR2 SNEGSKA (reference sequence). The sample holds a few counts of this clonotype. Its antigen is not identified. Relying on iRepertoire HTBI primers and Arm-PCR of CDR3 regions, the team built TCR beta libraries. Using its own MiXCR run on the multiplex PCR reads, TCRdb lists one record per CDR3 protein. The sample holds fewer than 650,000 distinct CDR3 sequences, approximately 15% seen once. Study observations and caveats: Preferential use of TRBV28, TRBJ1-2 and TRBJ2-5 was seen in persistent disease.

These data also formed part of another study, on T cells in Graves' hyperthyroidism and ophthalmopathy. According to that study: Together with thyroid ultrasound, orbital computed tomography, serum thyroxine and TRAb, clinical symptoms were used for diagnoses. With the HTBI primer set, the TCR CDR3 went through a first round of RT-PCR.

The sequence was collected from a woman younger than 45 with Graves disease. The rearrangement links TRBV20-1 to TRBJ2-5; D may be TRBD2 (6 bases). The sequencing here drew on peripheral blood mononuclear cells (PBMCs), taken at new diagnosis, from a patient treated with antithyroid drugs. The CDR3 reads CSARRGRQETQYF. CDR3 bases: TGCAGTGCTAGACGGGGGAGACAAGAGACCCAGTACTTC.